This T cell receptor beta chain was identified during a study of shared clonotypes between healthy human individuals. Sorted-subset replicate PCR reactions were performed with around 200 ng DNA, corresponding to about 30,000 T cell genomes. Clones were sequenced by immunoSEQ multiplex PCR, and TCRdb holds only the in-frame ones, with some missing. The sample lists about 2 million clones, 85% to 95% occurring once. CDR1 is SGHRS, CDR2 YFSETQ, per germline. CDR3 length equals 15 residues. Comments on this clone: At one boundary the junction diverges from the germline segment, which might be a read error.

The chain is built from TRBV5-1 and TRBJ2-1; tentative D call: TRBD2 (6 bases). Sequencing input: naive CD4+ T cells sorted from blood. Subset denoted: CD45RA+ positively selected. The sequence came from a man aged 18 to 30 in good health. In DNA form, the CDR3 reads TGCGCCAGCACCTTGGAGGGCAGCTCCTACAATGAGCAGTTCTTC. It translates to CASTLEGSSYNEQFF. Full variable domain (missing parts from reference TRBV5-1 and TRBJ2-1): KAGVTQTPRYLIKTRGQQVTLSCSPISGHRSVSWYQQTPGQGLQFLFEYFSETQRNKGNFPGRFSGRQFSNSRSEMNVSTLELGDSALYLCASTLEGSSYNEQFFGPGTRLTVL.